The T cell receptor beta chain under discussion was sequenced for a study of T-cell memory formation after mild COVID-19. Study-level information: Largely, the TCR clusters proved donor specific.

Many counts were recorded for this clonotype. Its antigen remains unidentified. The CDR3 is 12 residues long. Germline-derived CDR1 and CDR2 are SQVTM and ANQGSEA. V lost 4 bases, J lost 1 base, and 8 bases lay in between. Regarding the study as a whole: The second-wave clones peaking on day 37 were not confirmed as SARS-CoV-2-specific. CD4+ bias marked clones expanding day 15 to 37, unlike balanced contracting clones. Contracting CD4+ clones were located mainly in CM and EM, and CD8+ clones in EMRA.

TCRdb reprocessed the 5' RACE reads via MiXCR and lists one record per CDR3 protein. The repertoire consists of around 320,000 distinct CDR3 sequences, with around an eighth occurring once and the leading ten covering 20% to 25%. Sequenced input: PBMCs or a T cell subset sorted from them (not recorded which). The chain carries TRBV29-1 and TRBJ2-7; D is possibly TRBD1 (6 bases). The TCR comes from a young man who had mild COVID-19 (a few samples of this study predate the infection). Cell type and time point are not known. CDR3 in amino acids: CSVAGQSYEQYF. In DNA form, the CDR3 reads TGCAGCGTTGCCGGACAGTCCTACGAGCAGTACTTC.